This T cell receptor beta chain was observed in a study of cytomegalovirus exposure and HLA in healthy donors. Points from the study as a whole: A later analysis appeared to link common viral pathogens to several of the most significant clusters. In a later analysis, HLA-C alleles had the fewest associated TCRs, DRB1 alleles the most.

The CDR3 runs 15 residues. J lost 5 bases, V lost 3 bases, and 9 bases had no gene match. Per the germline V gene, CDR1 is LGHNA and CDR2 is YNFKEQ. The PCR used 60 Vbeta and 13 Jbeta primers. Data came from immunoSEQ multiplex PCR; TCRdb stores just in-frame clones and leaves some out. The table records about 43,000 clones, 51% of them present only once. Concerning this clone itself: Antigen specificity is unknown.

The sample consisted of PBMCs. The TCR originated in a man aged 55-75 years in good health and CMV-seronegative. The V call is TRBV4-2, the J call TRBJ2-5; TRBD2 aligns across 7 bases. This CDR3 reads CASSQEGGSQETQYF. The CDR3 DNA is TGTGCCAGCAGCCAGGAGGGAGGGTCGCAGGAGACCCAGTACTTC.